This TCR beta chain was identified in a study of T cells in Graves' hyperthyroidism and ophthalmopathy. In the study overall: Specimen type is peripheral blood, collected at initial diagnosis prior to any treatment. The study, taken as a whole, reports: Among clonotypes expanded in thyroid above 0.001, most were also found in blood. Ophthalmopathy, as predicted by the model, came a median approximately 6.5 months after the prediction. Classification by a 13 V-J model distinguished ophthalmopathy from stable hyperthyroidism.

CDR3 length equals 14 residues. Per the germline V gene, CDR1 is MGHRA and CDR2 is YSYEKL. Concerning this clonotype: Antigen specificity is unknown. The junction shows a germline mismatch at one end, possibly a read error.

TCR beta CDR3 region amplification was performed from RNA transcripts. Carried out on the TCR CDR3, a first-round RT-PCR used the HTBI primer set. TCRdb re-derived calls from the multiplex PCR reads in MiXCR, one entry per CDR3 protein. The repertoire holds roughly 280,000 distinct CDR3 sequences, with about 15% as singletons. This TCR was recovered from an older woman with Graves' ophthalmopathy. Material for sequencing was blood. This chain joins TRBV4-1 and TRBJ2-5, with 9 bases that match TRBD1. CDR3 nucleotide sequence: TGTGCCAGCAGCCCACAGGGGGCACAAGAGACCCAGTGCTTC. This encodes CASSPQGAQETQCF.